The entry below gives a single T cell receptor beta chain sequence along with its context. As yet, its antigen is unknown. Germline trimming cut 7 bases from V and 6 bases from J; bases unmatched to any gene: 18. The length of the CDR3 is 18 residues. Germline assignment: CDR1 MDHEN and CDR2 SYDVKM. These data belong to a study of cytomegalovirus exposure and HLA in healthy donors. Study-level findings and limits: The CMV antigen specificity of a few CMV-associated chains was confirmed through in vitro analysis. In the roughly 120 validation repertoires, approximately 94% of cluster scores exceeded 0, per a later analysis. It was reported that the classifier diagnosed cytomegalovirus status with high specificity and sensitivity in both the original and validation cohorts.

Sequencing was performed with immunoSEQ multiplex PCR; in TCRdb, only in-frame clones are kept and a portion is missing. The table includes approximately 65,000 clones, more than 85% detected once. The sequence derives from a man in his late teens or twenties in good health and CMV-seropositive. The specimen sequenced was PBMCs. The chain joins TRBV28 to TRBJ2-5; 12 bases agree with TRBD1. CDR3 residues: CASNRPMGGTGGLKTQYF. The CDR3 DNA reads TGTGCCAGCAATAGACCGATGGGAGGGACAGGGGGCTTAAAGACCCAGTACTTC.